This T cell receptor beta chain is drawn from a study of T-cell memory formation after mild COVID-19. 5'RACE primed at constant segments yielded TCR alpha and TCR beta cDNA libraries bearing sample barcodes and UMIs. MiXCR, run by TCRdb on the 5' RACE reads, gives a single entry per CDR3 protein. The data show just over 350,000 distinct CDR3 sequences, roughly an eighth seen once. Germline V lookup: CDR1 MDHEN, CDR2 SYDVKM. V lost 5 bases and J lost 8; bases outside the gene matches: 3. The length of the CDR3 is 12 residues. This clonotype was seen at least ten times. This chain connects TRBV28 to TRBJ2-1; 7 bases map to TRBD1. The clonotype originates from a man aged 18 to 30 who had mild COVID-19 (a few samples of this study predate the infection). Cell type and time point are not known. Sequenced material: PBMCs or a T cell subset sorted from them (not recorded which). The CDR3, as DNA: TGTGCCAGCAGTACCACAGGGGATGAGCAGTTCTTC. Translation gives CASSTTGDEQFF.